The rows below give T cell receptor beta chains drawn from one sample of a study of technical replicates of blood from four donors. Data came from immunoSEQ multiplex PCR; TCRdb stores just in-frame clones and leaves some out. The sample carries over 55,000 clones, about 89% recorded once. Material: PBMCs. These receptors all stem from a human donor in good health. Some clones in this sample may be carry-over from other donors' samples. Each CDR3 is given with its conserved first and last residue. D genes are given only for firm matches. The size entry is marked missing in some rows and otherwise reads once, few, many or a size class.

D gene: .
clone size: .
J gene: TRBJ1-2
V gene: TRBV6-6
CDR3 DNA: TGTGCCAGCGCCCTAGGCTATGGCTACACCTTC
CDR3 protein: CASALGYGYTF

D gene: .
clone size: .
J gene: TRBJ2-7
V gene: TRBV6-5
CDR3 DNA: TGTGCCAGCACAACCAGCGTAGGCGAGCAGTACTTC
CDR3 protein: CASTTSVGEQYF

D gene: .
clone size: .
J gene: TRBJ2-3
V gene: TRBV9
CDR3 DNA: TGTGCCAGCAGCGTAGGATTGGACACTGCTAGCACAGATACGCAGTATTTT
CDR3 protein: CASSVGLDTASTDTQYF

D gene: TRBD2
clone size: .
J gene: TRBJ2-5
V gene: TRBV30
CDR3 DNA: TGTGCCTCCTCCCTAGCGGGAGGGCTAAAGACCCAGTACTTC
CDR3 protein: CASSLAGGLKTQYF

D gene: .
clone size: .
J gene: TRBJ2-5
V gene: TRBV30
CDR3 DNA: TGTGCCTGGAGAACCCCGGGGCAAGAGACCCAGTACTTC
CDR3 protein: CAWRTPGQETQYF

D gene: .
clone size: .
J gene: TRBJ2-3
V gene: TRBV6-6
CDR3 DNA: TGTGCCAGCAGTTACTCGGGCAGTAGCACAGATACGCAGTATTTT
CDR3 protein: CASSYSGSSTDTQYF

D gene: .
clone size: .
J gene: TRBJ1-2
V gene: TRBV6-6
CDR3 DNA: TGTGCCAGCAGTTACGGTAACAGTTATGGCTACACCTTC
CDR3 protein: CASSYGNSYGYTF

D gene: TRBD2
clone size: .
J gene: TRBJ2-1
V gene: TRBV4-1
CDR3 DNA: TGCGCCAGCAGCCATTCGGGGCGGGAGAAGTACAATGAGCAGTTCTTC
CDR3 protein: CASSHSGREKYNEQFF

D gene: .
clone size: .
J gene: TRBJ2-5
V gene: TRBV7-9
CDR3 DNA: TGTGCCAGCAGCTTGAAGGGGGTTGAGACCCAGTACTTC
CDR3 protein: CASSLKGVETQYF

D gene: .
clone size: .
J gene: TRBJ2-1
V gene: TRBV5-4
CDR3 DNA: TGTGCCAGCAGCTACGCGACTGTATTCACCTACAATGAGCAGTTCTTC
CDR3 protein: CASSYATVFTYNEQFF

D gene: .
clone size: once
J gene: TRBJ2-3
V gene: TRBV5-1
CDR3 DNA: TGCGCCAGCAGCTTGGACAGGCCAAGAGACACAGATACGCAGTATTTT
CDR3 protein: CASSLDRPRDTDTQYF

D gene: .
clone size: few
J gene: TRBJ1-6
V gene: TRBV5-1
CDR3 DNA: .
CDR3 protein: CASSILGGDNSPLHF

D gene: TRBD2
clone size: .
J gene: TRBJ2-1
V gene: TRBV7-3
CDR3 DNA: TGTGCCAGCAGCGTTAGCGGGTACAATGAGCAGTTCTTC
CDR3 protein: CASSVSGYNEQFF

D gene: .
clone size: .
J gene: TRBJ2-1
V gene: TRBV6-4
CDR3 DNA: TGTGCCAGCAGTGACGGGGAGGGGGGCAATGAGCAGTTCTTC
CDR3 protein: CASSDGEGGNEQFF

D gene: TRBD1
clone size: .
J gene: TRBJ1-1
V gene: TRBV6-5
CDR3 DNA: TGTGCCAGCAGTTCATGGACAGGGGGCTATGAAGCTTTCTTT
CDR3 protein: CASSSWTGGYEAFF

D gene: .
clone size: .
J gene: TRBJ2-7
V gene: TRBV19
CDR3 DNA: TGTGCCAGTAGTATGCGGGGTCCTGGGGAGCAGTACTTC
CDR3 protein: CASSMRGPGEQYF

D gene: TRBD1
clone size: once
J gene: TRBJ2-3
V gene: TRBV15
CDR3 DNA: TGTGCCACCAAACTTAGGGGGCCGGGGTCGCCGCAGTATTTT
CDR3 protein: CATKLRGPGSPQYF

D gene: TRBD2
clone size: .
J gene: TRBJ2-1
V gene: TRBV5-1
CDR3 DNA: TGCGCCAGCAGCTTGTTAGCGGGAGTGACCTACAATGAGCAGTTCTTC
CDR3 protein: CASSLLAGVTYNEQFF

D gene: TRBD1
clone size: once
J gene: TRBJ1-2
V gene: TRBV7-2
CDR3 DNA: TGTGCCAGCAAATTAGGGGGCGCGGGTGGCTACACCTTC
CDR3 protein: CASKLGGAGGYTF

D gene: .
clone size: once
J gene: TRBJ2-6
V gene: TRBV6-1
CDR3 DNA: TGTGCCAGCAAACCCTCTCGGTCTGGGGCCAACGTCCTGACTTTC
CDR3 protein: CASKPSRSGANVLTF

D gene: .
clone size: once
J gene: TRBJ2-7
V gene: TRBV13
CDR3 DNA: TGTGCCAGCAGCGTCGACATGTCCTACGAGCAGTACTTC
CDR3 protein: CASSVDMSYEQYF

D gene: TRBD1
clone size: once
J gene: TRBJ2-7
V gene: TRBV4-3
CDR3 DNA: TGCGCCAGCAGCCACCAGGAGACAGGGTTGAACGAGCAGTACTTC
CDR3 protein: CASSHQETGLNEQYF

D gene: TRBD1
clone size: .
J gene: TRBJ2-3
V gene: TRBV12-5
CDR3 DNA: TGTGCTAGTGGCCTCTACGACTTCAGGGACAGGGTTAGCACAGATACGCAGTATTTT
CDR3 protein: CASGLYDFRDRVSTDTQYF

D gene: .
clone size: .
J gene: TRBJ1-5
V gene: TRBV30
CDR3 DNA: TGTGCCTGGAACCTAGGGGGGGTAGTAAGTCAGCCCCAGCATTTT
CDR3 protein: CAWNLGGVVSQPQHF

D gene: .
clone size: .
J gene: TRBJ1-2
V gene: TRBV4-1
CDR3 DNA: TGCGCCAGCAGCCTTGACGGGCAGGGCGGGAATGGCTACACCTTC
CDR3 protein: CASSLDGQGGNGYTF

D gene: TRBD1
clone size: .
J gene: TRBJ2-5
V gene: TRBV7-2
CDR3 DNA: TGTGCCAGCAGCCCACCCGACAGGGGACGCCAAGAGACCCAGTACTTC
CDR3 protein: CASSPPDRGRQETQYF

D gene: .
clone size: .
J gene: TRBJ2-5
V gene: TRBV9
CDR3 DNA: TGTGCCAGCAGCGAACCGACACCTACTCAAGAGACCCAGTACTTC
CDR3 protein: CASSEPTPTQETQYF

D gene: TRBD2
clone size: .
J gene: TRBJ2-2
V gene: TRBV4-1
CDR3 DNA: TGCGCCAGCAGCCAAGATGGCGGGGGGGCCGGGGAGCTGTTTTTT
CDR3 protein: CASSQDGGGAGELFF

D gene: TRBD2
clone size: .
J gene: TRBJ2-5
V gene: TRBV4-3
CDR3 DNA: TGCGCCAGCAGCCAAGCTTGGCGGGGGTCCCAAGAGACCCAGTACTTC
CDR3 protein: CASSQAWRGSQETQYF

D gene: .
clone size: .
J gene: TRBJ2-3
V gene: TRBV4-3
CDR3 DNA: TGCGCCAGCAGCCAGAGGGTTGGGGGGGCGGGCACAGATACGCAGTATTTT
CDR3 protein: CASSQRVGGAGTDTQYF

D gene: TRBD2
clone size: .
J gene: TRBJ2-5
V gene: TRBV5-3
CDR3 DNA: TGTGCCAGAAGCACCGGACTAGCGGGGGGTCAAGAGACCCAGTACTTC
CDR3 protein: CARSTGLAGGQETQYF

D gene: TRBD1
clone size: .
J gene: TRBJ1-2
V gene: TRBV15
CDR3 DNA: TGTGCCACCAGCAGGGAGGGGGCAGGAGGACCCTATGGCTACACCTTC
CDR3 protein: CATSREGAGGPYGYTF

D gene: TRBD2
clone size: .
J gene: TRBJ2-7
V gene: TRBV7-9
CDR3 DNA: TGTGCCAGCAGCCCTGGGACTAGCGGGAGGGAGGCATCCGACGAGCAGTACTTC
CDR3 protein: CASSPGTSGREASDEQYF

D gene: .
clone size: .
J gene: TRBJ1-1
V gene: TRBV28
CDR3 DNA: TGTGCCAGCAGTTTGCCCCAGGGGAACACTGAAGCTTTCTTT
CDR3 protein: CASSLPQGNTEAFF

D gene: .
clone size: .
J gene: TRBJ1-2
V gene: TRBV4-1
CDR3 DNA: TGCGCCAGCAGCCAAGTTGACCCGGGCTATGGCTACACCTTC
CDR3 protein: CASSQVDPGYGYTF

D gene: .
clone size: .
J gene: TRBJ2-3
V gene: TRBV5-1
CDR3 DNA: TGCGCCAGCAGCTTGGGGACAGGCACAGATACGCAGTATTTT
CDR3 protein: CASSLGTGTDTQYF

D gene: TRBD1
clone size: .
J gene: TRBJ2-7
V gene: TRBV4-3
CDR3 DNA: TGCGCCAGCAGCCACCGATCCGGGACAGGCTACGAGCAGTACTTC
CDR3 protein: CASSHRSGTGYEQYF

D gene: TRBD1
clone size: .
J gene: TRBJ1-5
V gene: TRBV19
CDR3 DNA: TGTGCCAGTAGTATTTCAGGGGGCGGGCAGCCCCAGCATTTT
CDR3 protein: CASSISGGGQPQHF

D gene: TRBD1
clone size: .
J gene: TRBJ1-2
V gene: TRBV9
CDR3 DNA: TGTGCCAGCAGCTTGGACAGGGGCGGGGGCTACACCTTC
CDR3 protein: CASSLDRGGGYTF

D gene: TRBD2
clone size: .
J gene: TRBJ2-5
V gene: TRBV7-2
CDR3 DNA: TGTGCCAGCAGCTTAGTTAGCGGGGGGCAAGAGACCCAGTACTTC
CDR3 protein: CASSLVSGGQETQYF

D gene: TRBD2
clone size: .
J gene: TRBJ2-7
V gene: TRBV7-6
CDR3 DNA: TGTGCCAGCAGCCCTTCCCCTAGCGGGACTTACGAGCAGTACTTC
CDR3 protein: CASSPSPSGTYEQYF

D gene: TRBD2
clone size: .
J gene: TRBJ2-1
V gene: TRBV6-4
CDR3 DNA: TGTGCCAGCAGTGACTCCGGGCTAGCGGTCAATGAGCAGTTCTTC
CDR3 protein: CASSDSGLAVNEQFF

D gene: .
clone size: .
J gene: TRBJ1-2
V gene: TRBV2
CDR3 DNA: TGTGCCAGCAGTGGTTTGACGGGTAACTATGGCTACACCTTC
CDR3 protein: CASSGLTGNYGYTF

D gene: .
clone size: few
J gene: TRBJ2-3
V gene: TRBV5-6
CDR3 DNA: TGTGCCAGCAGCTTGCTATCAGACTTGGGCACAGATACGCAGTATTTT
CDR3 protein: CASSLLSDLGTDTQYF

D gene: .
clone size: .
J gene: TRBJ1-1
V gene: TRBV7-9
CDR3 DNA: TGTGCCAGCAGCTTGGGGGGGGCTCGGAACACTGAAGCTTTCTTT
CDR3 protein: CASSLGGARNTEAFF

D gene: TRBD1
clone size: .
J gene: TRBJ2-7
V gene: TRBV7-2
CDR3 DNA: TGTGCCAGCACCCCCGGAATCGGGACAGCCTCCTACGAGCAGTACTTC
CDR3 protein: CASTPGIGTASYEQYF

D gene: .
clone size: .
J gene: TRBJ2-7
V gene: TRBV7-9
CDR3 DNA: TGTGCCAGCAGCTTAGTTTCTGCCGGGGGAGGCGAGCAGTACTTC
CDR3 protein: CASSLVSAGGGEQYF

D gene: .
clone size: .
J gene: TRBJ1-6
V gene: TRBV4-1
CDR3 DNA: TGCGCCAGCAGCCAAGATTCGGGTTCCTCACCCCTCCACTTT
CDR3 protein: CASSQDSGSSPLHF

D gene: .
clone size: .
J gene: TRBJ2-1
V gene: TRBV6-5
CDR3 DNA: TGTGCCAGCACCCCCCGGGGTCCGACATACAATGAGCAGTTCTTC
CDR3 protein: CASTPRGPTYNEQFF

D gene: .
clone size: .
J gene: TRBJ2-7
V gene: TRBV7-2
CDR3 DNA: TGTGCCAGCAGCTTACTGGAACTAGGCCCCTACGAGCAGTACTTC
CDR3 protein: CASSLLELGPYEQYF

D gene: TRBD2
clone size: .
J gene: TRBJ2-2
V gene: TRBV9
CDR3 DNA: TGTGCCAGCAGCGTTCAAGCGGGGGGGCCTCGGGAGCTGTTTTTT
CDR3 protein: CASSVQAGGPRELFF

D gene: .
clone size: .
J gene: TRBJ2-1
V gene: TRBV19
CDR3 DNA: TGTGCCAGTAGTATAGGCGCAGGGGCCCCTTCGTTCTTC
CDR3 protein: CASSIGAGAPSFF

D gene: .
clone size: once
J gene: TRBJ2-3
V gene: TRBV5-1
CDR3 DNA: TGCGCCAGCAGCTTAGCATTAGCACAAGATACGCAGTATTTT
CDR3 protein: CASSLALAQDTQYF

D gene: .
clone size: .
J gene: TRBJ2-3
V gene: TRBV6-4
CDR3 DNA: TGTGCCAGCAGTCAGGCCGAAACAGATACGCAGTATTTT
CDR3 protein: CASSQAETDTQYF